This T cell receptor (beta chain) was recorded in a study of blood T cells in healthy people across ages. The authors ran a second PCR of 7 to 11 cycles using a sample-barcoded 5' primer and a J-beta primer mix. A 12-random-nucleotide template-switch adaptor tagged each cDNA molecule. TCRdb recomputed calls from the 5' RACE reads with MiXCR, one row per CDR3 protein. The table has around 620,000 distinct CDR3 sequences, 25% to 30% seen once; the top ten hold less than 20%. J lost 0 bases, V lost 4 bases, and 4 bases had no gene match. From germline, CDR1 is SGHNT and CDR2 YYREEE (reference sequence). The CDR3 is 15 residues long.

This chain connects TRBV5-4 to TRBJ1-1, with 9 bases fitting TRBD1. This clonotype was obtained from a woman aged 65 to 85 in good health. The sequencing input was blood. In DNA, the CDR3 is TGTGCCAGCAGCGGGCGACAGGGGGTGAACACTGAAGCTTTCTTT. Its translation: CASSGRQGVNTEAFF.